The T cell receptor (beta chain) described here comes from a study of early T cells in non-severe SARS-CoV-2 infection (dated by TCRdb to the early 2020s). Notes on the research overall: Because TCR sequencing relied on bulk RNA taken from unsorted whole blood, pairing of alpha and beta chains was not possible. What the work shows at the level of the full study, not this receptor alone: VDJdb matching was skewed toward anti-spike CD8 responses and likely underestimated virus-specific expansions by missing private and CD4 specificities.

Notes on this clonotype: It has no known antigen specificity. Nothing much larger sits one base from this clone, and base qualities are not available.

For CDR1 and CDR2, the germline V gene (reference sequence) lists LNHNV and YYDKDF. Deletion took 5 bases off V and 4 bases off J, with a span of 20 bases between the germline ends. From its cysteine to its phenylalanine, the CDR3 spans 17 amino acids. The kept DNA is CDR3 alone, 51 bases in frame from the first base. The library was built by means of 5' RACE. Instrument used: NextSeq 500. Unique molecular identifiers were attached to individual cDNA molecules in the TCR library protocol so that sequencing error and PCR bias could be corrected. Both TCR alpha and beta chains were sequenced, and tight co-correlation was observed between alpha and beta sequence abundances in each sample. The paper's data handling went like this. Decombinator V4 was used to annotate TCR sequences for V gene, J gene and CDR3. Expanded TCRs were defined as changing significantly between any two time points under a Poisson model with p below 0.0001. TCR abundances were normalised to the total number of TCRs sequenced in each sample and reported as counts per million. MAIT TCRs were defined by TRAV1-2 paired with TRAJ12, TRAJ20 or TRAJ33, and iNKT TCRs by TRAV10 paired with TRAJ18. VDJdb, accessed on 1 November 2021, was searched for TCRs annotated for CMV, EBV and SARS-CoV-2, and TCRs annotated for more than one antigen were excluded. TCRdb's own reprocessing of the public reads used fastp at Q25 and MiXCR and kept productive beta chains. When rows share a CDR3 protein, they turn into one entry using the most common DNA and genes. Here the V and J calls rest on TCRdb's processing, not on the authors' analysis. Present in this sample are tens of thousands of distinct CDR3 sequences, roughly 12% of which were seen just once. The ten biggest clones cover roughly 4.5% of the sample.

This was a case-control study nested in a cohort of healthcare workers in London, UK, who had nasopharyngeal swab PCR tests and blood samples taken every week. Healthcare workers were recruited between 23 and 31 March 2020, during the week of the UK lockdown, and were followed weekly for up to about 16 weeks. This receptor was obtained from an adult who was a healthcare worker with PCR-confirmed SARS-CoV-2 infection or an uninfected control (not recorded which). The V and J genes are TRBV15 and TRBJ2-2, with the D call tentatively TRBD1 or TRBD2, each fitting 6 bases. Specimen: whole blood, collected at baseline. In nucleotides, the sequence is TGTGCCACCAGCGGTGAACTTCAAGGGGGGCCCACCGGGGAGCTGTTTTTT. The encoded protein is CATSGELQGGPTGELFF.